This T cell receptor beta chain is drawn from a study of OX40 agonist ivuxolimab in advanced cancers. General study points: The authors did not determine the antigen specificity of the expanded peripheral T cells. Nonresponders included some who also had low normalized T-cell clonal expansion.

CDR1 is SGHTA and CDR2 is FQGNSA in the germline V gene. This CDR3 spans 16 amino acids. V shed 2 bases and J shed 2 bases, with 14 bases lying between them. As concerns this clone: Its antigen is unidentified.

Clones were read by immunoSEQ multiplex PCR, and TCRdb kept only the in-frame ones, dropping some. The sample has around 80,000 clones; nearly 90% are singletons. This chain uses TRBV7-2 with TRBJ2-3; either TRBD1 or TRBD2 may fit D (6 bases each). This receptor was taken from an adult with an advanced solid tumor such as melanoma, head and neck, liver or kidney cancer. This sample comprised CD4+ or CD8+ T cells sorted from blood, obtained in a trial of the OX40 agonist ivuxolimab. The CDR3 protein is CASSLNGGRVTDTQYF. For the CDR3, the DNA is TGTGCCAGCAGCTTAAATGGGGGGCGCGTCACAGATACGCAGTATTTT.